This T cell receptor (beta chain) was sequenced for a study of cytomegalovirus exposure and HLA in healthy donors. At the level of the study: About 84% of 350 to 400 genotyped donors fell in the Caucasian-associated ancestry cluster.

This CDR3 is built from 11 residues. The germline V gene has CDR1 SGHDT and CDR2 YYEEEE. The ends lost 6 bases at V and 6 bases at J; junction bases unmatched: 3. Healthy bone marrow donors made up the donors. PCR was performed using 60 Vbeta and 13 Jbeta primers. Only in-frame clones appear in the TCRdb table, and some are missing; sequencing was by immunoSEQ multiplex PCR. Among more than 85,000 clones listed, 70% to 80% were seen once. The chain couples TRBV5-6 to TRBJ2-7, with TRBD2 matching over 7 bases. This TCR derives from a male donor in good health and CMV-seropositive. The sequenced sample consisted of PBMCs. CDR3 region: CASTRGGEQYF. The CDR3 region has the DNA TGTGCCAGCACCCGCGGGGGCGAGCAGTACTTC.